This T cell receptor (beta chain) was sequenced during a study of blood T cell repertoires in COVID-19. The wider study: The United States, Italy and Spain provided the acute and convalescent COVID-19 samples. In each case, the material was cDNA or gDNA derived from T cells, B-cell-depleted T cells, or PBMCs.

From germline, CDR1 is SNHLY and CDR2 FYNNEI. The CDR3 totals 15 residues. Deletions cut 6 bases from V and 4 bases from J, with 16 bases between. Followed longitudinally, the Seattle patients had been enrolled during active infection. The authors' processing: Researchers report that nucleated cell counts were estimated from reference gene primer amplification. Profiled with immunoSEQ multiplex PCR; TCRdb holds only in-frame clones, not every one. D and trimming were read from the DNA, whereas the V and J calls and clone size are those reported in that table. The table shows over 85,000 clones, with over 85% occurring only once.

The clonotype originates from a human donor with COVID-19, enrolled during active disease. The donor label of this sample is uncertain. Sequencing was performed on peripheral blood. The rearrangement links TRBV2 to TRBJ1-5; D remains unclear. The CDR3 nucleotides are TGTGCCAGCAGCCTGGACTCTGGTGGGAATCAGCCCCAGCATTTT. Translating it yields CASSLDSGGNQPQHF. The variable domain in full, with the rest retrieved from reference TRBV2 and TRBJ1-5, is EPEVTQTPSHQVTQMGQEVILRCVPISNHLYFYWYRQILGQKVEFLVSFYNNEISEKSEIFDDQFSVERPDGSNFTLKIRSTKLEDSAMYFCASSLDSGGNQPQHFGDGTRLSIL.